This TCR beta chain derives from a study of cytomegalovirus exposure and HLA in healthy donors. PCR primers comprised 60 Vbeta and 13 Jbeta primers. Libraries were prepared by immunoSEQ multiplex PCR; TCRdb keeps only in-frame clonotypes and omits some of them. Of roughly 130,000 clones in the sample, over 65% were seen once. As regards this clone: What it binds is unknown.

The CDR3 runs to 14 residues. V lost 4 bases, J lost 6 bases, and 2 bases stayed unmatched. Germline assignment: CDR1 MNHEY and CDR2 SMNVEV (reference sequence). Study results and limitations: Some TCR beta chains (164 of them) were listed as cytomegalovirus-associated.

Every donor was a healthy person donating bone marrow. The sample consisted of PBMCs. The rearrangement joins TRBV27 to TRBJ2-2; TRBD1 aligns across 10 bases. The TCR was taken from a man in his late teens or twenties in good health and CMV-seropositive. Here the CDR3 DNA reads TGTGCCAGCAGTTGGGACAGGGGCGCCGGGGAGCTGTTTTTT. This encodes CASSWDRGAGELFF.